The clone carrying this T cell receptor (beta chain) was counted many times. With 5 bases clipped from V and 4 bases from J, the junction kept 8 bases outside the gene matches. Germline V gene sequence: CDR1 SQVTM, CDR2 ANQGSEA. CDR3 length: 14 residues. The sample belongs to a study of naive and memory T cell subsets. The beta constant-region primer was an equimolar mix of two oligonucleotides covering TRBC1 and TRBC2. A 12-nucleotide UMI and the SP2 primer were added to the cDNA 3' end by oligonucleotide ligation. One entry per CDR3 protein, called by TCRdb with MiXCR from the UMI-ligation and nested PCR reads. The sample lists fewer than 30,000 distinct CDR3 sequences; roughly 10% were seen once. Cells stained for CD3, CD4, CD8, CD45RA, CD27 and viability were sorted into four CD45RA/CD27 subsets.

The receptor was isolated from a human donor in good health. Input material: effector memory CD4+ T cells from blood. Regarding subset: effector memory, CD45RA- CD27-. This chain connects TRBV29-1 to TRBJ2-7; TRBD1 matches 10 bases. The DNA of the CDR3 is TGCAGCGTTCTCCTCGGGACAGGGGATTACGAGCAGTACTTC. It is translated as CSVLLGTGDYEQYF.